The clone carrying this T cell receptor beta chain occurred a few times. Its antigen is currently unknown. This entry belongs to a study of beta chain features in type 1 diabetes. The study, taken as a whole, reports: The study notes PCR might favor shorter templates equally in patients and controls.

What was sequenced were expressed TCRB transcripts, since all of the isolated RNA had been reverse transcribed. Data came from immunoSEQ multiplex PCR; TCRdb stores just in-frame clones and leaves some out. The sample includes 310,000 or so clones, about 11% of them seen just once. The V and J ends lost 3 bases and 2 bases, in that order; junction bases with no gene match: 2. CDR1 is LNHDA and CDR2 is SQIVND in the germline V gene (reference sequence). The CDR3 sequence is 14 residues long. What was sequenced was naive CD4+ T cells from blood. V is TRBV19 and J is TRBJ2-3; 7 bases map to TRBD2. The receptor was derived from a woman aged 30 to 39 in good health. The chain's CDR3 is CASSISGHTDTQYF. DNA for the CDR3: TGTGCCAGTAGTATTAGCGGGCACACAGATACGCAGTATTTT.